This T cell receptor beta chain was sequenced during a study of blood T cell repertoires in COVID-19. Overall study: Sites in the United States, Italy and Spain provided acute and convalescent COVID-19 samples.

CDR1 is KGHDR and CDR2 is SFDVKD in the germline V gene. Unmatched junction bases numbered 14, after V lost 5 bases and J lost 6 bases. The CDR3 has 18 residues. As handled by the study authors: How many nucleated cells were present was estimated from reference gene primer amplification. The table came from immunoSEQ multiplex PCR; TCRdb's copy has only in-frame clones and leaves some out. D and trimming come from the DNA, and the V and J calls and clone size come from that table. The sample lists approximately 220,000 clones, approximately 86% seen once, with 0.65% to 0.85% in the top ten. What was sequenced was peripheral blood. The TCR was taken from a man in his forties with acute or convalescent COVID-19. The chain links TRBV24-1 to TRBJ2-1; 11 positions match TRBD2. DNA of the CDR3: TGTGCCACCAGTGCGGTTTTGGTAGGGACTAGCGGAACCAATGAGCAGTTCTTC. Encoded protein: CATSAVLVGTSGTNEQFF.